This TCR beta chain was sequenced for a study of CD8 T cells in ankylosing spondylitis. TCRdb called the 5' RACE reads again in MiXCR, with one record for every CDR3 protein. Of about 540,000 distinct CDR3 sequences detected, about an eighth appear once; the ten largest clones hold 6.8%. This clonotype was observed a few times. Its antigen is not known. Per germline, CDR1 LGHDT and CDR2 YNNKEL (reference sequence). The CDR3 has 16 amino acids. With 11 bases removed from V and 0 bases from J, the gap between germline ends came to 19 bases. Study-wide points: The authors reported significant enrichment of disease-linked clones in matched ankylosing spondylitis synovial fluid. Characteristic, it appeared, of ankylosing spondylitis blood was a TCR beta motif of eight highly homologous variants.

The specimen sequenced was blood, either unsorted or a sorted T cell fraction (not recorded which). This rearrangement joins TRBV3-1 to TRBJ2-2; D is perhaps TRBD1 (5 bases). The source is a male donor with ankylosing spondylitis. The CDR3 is CARPYRQRSNTGELFF. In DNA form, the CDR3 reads TGTGCCCGACCCTACCGACAGCGTTCGAACACCGGGGAGCTGTTTTTT.